The next 29 T cell receptor beta chains were all read from a single sample in a study of T cell changes during pregnancy in multiple sclerosis. Sequencing was performed with immunoSEQ multiplex PCR; in TCRdb, only in-frame clones are kept and a portion is missing. The data show tens of thousands of clones, with 90% to 95% seen just once and about 2.3% held by the top ten. This specimen consisted of peripheral blood, obtained in the third trimester of pregnancy. The receptors were gathered from a female donor in good health, enrolled as a control in a pregnancy study.

This clone turned up a few times. V and J are TRBV7-6 and TRBJ1-1; D call uncertain. Germline V CDR1 and CDR2: SGHVS, FNYEAQ. The V end was cut by 0 bases, the J end by 2 bases, with 4 bases between. This CDR3 is built from 13 residues. The CDR3 spells CASSLAQNTEAFF. CDR3 in DNA: TGTGCCAGCAGCTTAGCCCAAAACACTGAAGCTTTCTTT.

In this sample, this clone turned up a few times. The chain recombines TRBV6-4 with TRBJ1-6, with a possible D match to TRBD1 (6 bases). The CDR3 is made up of 14 amino acids. The V gene lost 2 bases and the J gene lost 7 bases, with 9 bases spanning the gap. Germline V gene lookup returns CDR1 MRHNA and CDR2 SNTAGT. CDR3 loop: CASSDGGQNSPLHF. The CDR3 bases are TGTGCCAGCAGTGACGGGGGACAAAATTCACCCCTCCACTTT.

This rearrangement joins TRBV2 to TRBJ1-1; D ambiguous. V gave up 0 bases and J gave up 6 bases, with 11 bases separating them. This CDR3 is built from 14 residues. Germline CDR1 reads SNHLY; CDR2 reads FYNNEI. In nucleotides, the CDR3 is TGTGCCAGCAGTGAAGCGCGGTCTGGCGCTGAAGCTTTCTTT. As protein: CASSEARSGAEAFF.

The chain couples TRBV5-6 to TRBJ2-1, with a tentative D call TRBD2 (5 bases). The ends were cut back, 0 bases at V and 6 bases at J, with 7 bases in the middle. The CDR3 extends over 13 amino acids. Germline V gene data show CDR1 as SGHDT and CDR2 as YYEEEE. CDR3 region: CASSLGRVNEQFF. In DNA form, the CDR3 reads TGTGCCAGCAGCTTGGGGCGGGTCAATGAGCAGTTCTTC.

The chain has TRBV7-9 and TRBJ1-2, with D perhaps TRBD1 (5 bases). The germline V gene has CDR1 SEHNR and CDR2 FQNEAQ (reference sequence). The length of the CDR3 is 14 residues. With 6 bases removed from V and 4 bases from J, the gap between germline ends came to 15 bases. The CDR3 is CASSLGAVAYGYTF. CDR3 nucleotide sequence: TGTGCCAGCAGTCTAGGGGCGGTTGCCTATGGCTACACCTTC.

The gene calls are TRBV4-2 and TRBJ2-2; 15 bases align to TRBD2. The CDR3 is made up of 17 amino acids. With V trimmed by 4 bases and J by 8 bases, 8 bases remained unmatched. Germline V lookup: CDR1 LGHNA, CDR2 YNFKEQ. The chain's CDR3 is CASSRPGLAGGRGELFF. The CDR3 DNA sequence: TGTGCCAGCAGCCGGCCGGGACTAGCGGGGGGAAGAGGGGAGCTGTTTTTT.

The gene calls are TRBV2 and TRBJ2-7; D uncertain. V shed 7 bases and J shed 4 bases, with 8 bases lying between them. Germline CDR1 is SNHLY and CDR2 is FYNNEI. CDR3 length equals 11 residues. CDR3 in amino acids: CASTFVYEQYF. CDR3 sequence (DNA): TGTGCCAGCACGTTCGTGTACGAGCAGTACTTC.

This clone was recorded only once. The chain couples TRBV9 to TRBJ2-3; TRBD2 matches 7 bases. CDR3 length: 16 amino acids. V lost 5 bases, J lost 0 bases, and 9 bases stayed unmatched. Germline CDR1 reads SGDLS; CDR2 reads YYNGEE. CDR3: CASRPGSGVSTDTQYF. CDR3 bases: TGTGCCAGCAGACCCGGGAGCGGGGTTAGCACAGATACGCAGTATTTT.

The chain couples TRBV15 to TRBJ1-2; 8 nucleotides align to TRBD1. CDR1 is LNHNV and CDR2 is YYDKDF in the germline V gene (reference sequence). V lost 0 bases, J lost 6 bases, and 6 bases stayed unmatched. CDR3 length: 15 residues. This CDR3 reads CATSRDIGRGHGYTF. Here the CDR3 DNA reads TGTGCCACCAGCAGAGATATAGGCAGGGGGCATGGCTACACCTTC.

This clone was recorded once. This chain links TRBV11-2 with TRBJ2-7; D perhaps matches TRBD1 (5 bases). V was cut by 8 bases and J by 4 bases, with 18 bases left in between. The CDR3 sequence is 14 residues long. The V gene's germline CDR1 is SGHAT and CDR2 FQNNGV. The CDR3 DNA reads as TGTGCCAGCTCCGAAGCAGGGAAACCTTACGAGCAGTACTTC. Its protein product is CASSEAGKPYEQYF.

This rearrangement joins TRBV6-5 to TRBJ1-2, with 7 bases that match TRBD1. CDR3 length: 12 residues. Germline CDR1 is MNHEY and CDR2 is SVGAGI. The V gene end was trimmed by 7 bases and the J gene end by 13 bases; junction bases not matched to a gene: 12. CDR3 region: CASMKLTGDATF. The CDR3 region has the DNA TGTGCCAGCATGAAATTAACAGGGGATGCCACCTTC.

The CDR3: CASSVDWGGYEQYF. The CDR3 DNA is TGTGCCAGCAGCGTAGATTGGGGGGGTTACGAGCAGTACTTC. V is TRBV9 and J is TRBJ2-7; 7 positions agree with TRBD2. CDR1 is SGDLS and CDR2 is YYNGEE in the germline V gene. The CDR3 consists of 14 residues. V gave up 0 bases and J gave up 4 bases; unmatched junction bases: 4.

The CDR3 bases are TGTGCCAGCAGTTTATGGGCAGATAGCAATCAGCCCCAGCATTTT. Its translation is CASSLWADSNQPQHF. This chain connects TRBV28 to TRBJ1-5, with D hard to call. The CDR3 sequence is 15 residues long. Trimming removed 0 bases at V and 0 bases at J, with 6 bases between. In germline, CDR1 is MDHEN, CDR2 SYDVKM.

The V and J genes are TRBV7-9 and TRBJ2-7; D possibly corresponds to TRBD2 (5 bases). The CDR3 extends over 14 amino acids. In germline, CDR1 is SEHNR, CDR2 FQNEAQ (reference sequence). The V end was cut by 5 bases, the J end by 3 bases, with 14 bases between. The CDR3 here is CASSPLLAVYEQYF. In DNA, the CDR3 is TGTGCCAGCAGCCCGCTCCTAGCAGTCTACGAGCAGTACTTC.

The chain joins TRBV19 to TRBJ2-1; D gene unclear. The CDR3 has 13 amino acids. Trimming took off 6 bases at V and 3 bases at J, with 9 bases between the two ends. In germline, CDR1 is LNHDA, CDR2 SQIVND (reference sequence). The CDR3 bases are TGTGCCAGTAGCCCCACACACTACAATGAGCAGTTCTTC. Protein sequence: CASSPTHYNEQFF.

The genes are TRBV6-6 and TRBJ2-7, with 9 nucleotides matching TRBD2. Germline CDR1 MNHNY, CDR2 SVGAGI (reference sequence). With 6 bases clipped from V and 1 base from J, the junction kept 10 bases outside the gene matches. The CDR3 contains 16 residues. CDR3 DNA sequence: TGTGCCAGCAGCCGGACGAGCGGGGGGCTATCCTACGAGCAGTACTTC. Amino acids: CASSRTSGGLSYEQYF.

The chain employs TRBV11-3 and TRBJ2-2; D uncertain. Per germline, CDR1 SGHNT and CDR2 YENEEA. V was cut by 5 bases and J by 6 bases, with 7 bases left in between. This CDR3 comprises 12 residues. CDR3 loop: CASSVRPGELFF. The CDR3 DNA sequence: TGTGCCAGCAGCGTCAGGCCCGGGGAGCTGTTTTTT.

The chain recombines TRBV4-1 with TRBJ2-7; 8 bases align to TRBD1. J lost 5 bases, V lost 4 bases, and 1 base had no gene match. From germline, CDR1 is MGHRA and CDR2 YSYEKL. CDR3 length: 12 residues. In DNA form, the CDR3 reads TGCGCCAGCAGCCCGACAGGGGACGAGCAGTACTTC. Its protein product is CASSPTGDEQYF.

The chain combines TRBV5-1 with TRBJ2-1; 7 nucleotides align to TRBD2. Germline assignment: CDR1 SGHRS and CDR2 YFSETQ. V lost 8 bases, J lost 6 bases, and 20 bases stayed unmatched. This CDR3 is built from 17 residues. The CDR3 sequence: CASLAVRLAHKLNEQFF. The DNA for the CDR3 is TGCGCCAGTCTAGCGGTCAGACTAGCTCATAAACTCAATGAGCAGTTCTTC. Drawing the rest from reference TRBV5-1 and TRBJ2-1, the complete variable domain is KAGVTQTPRYLIKTRGQQVTLSCSPISGHRSVSWYQQTPGQGLQFLFEYFSETQRNKGNFPGRFSGRQFSNSRSEMNVSTLELGDSALYLCASLAVRLAHKLNEQFFGPGTRLTVL.

The genes are TRBV13 and TRBJ2-1, with 9 bases aligning to TRBD2. This CDR3 has 14 amino acids. V lost 0 bases, J lost 10 bases, and 4 bases stayed unmatched. Germline V CDR1 and CDR2: PRHDT, FYEKMQ (reference sequence). In nucleotides, the CDR3 is TGTGCCAGCAGCTTAGGTCCTAGCGGGAAAGAGCAGTTCTTC. Protein sequence: CASSLGPSGKEQFF.

This chain joins TRBV10-3 and TRBJ1-1, with 7 bases that match TRBD1. The CDR3 covers 16 residues. Looked up from germline, CDR1 is ENHRY and CDR2 is SYGVKD. The ends lost 5 bases at V and 2 bases at J; junction bases unmatched: 11. CDR3 sequence: CAISRKDREANTEAFF. CDR3 DNA: TGTGCCATCAGTCGGAAAGACAGGGAAGCCAACACTGAAGCTTTCTTT.

The CDR3 here is CASSSLTTGGNTIYF. CDR3 DNA sequence: TGTGCCAGCAGCTCCTTGACGACAGGGGGAAACACCATATATTTT. The chain employs TRBV5-6 and TRBJ1-3, with 7 bases that match TRBD1. Germline lookup yields CDR1 SGHDT and CDR2 YYEEEE. The CDR3 contains 15 residues. With V trimmed by 3 bases and J by 4 bases, 7 bases remained unmatched.

This clone was picked up a small number of times. The rearrangement links TRBV7-2 to TRBJ2-1, with D possibly matching TRBD2 (5 bases). Germline CDR1 reads SGHTA; CDR2 reads FQGNSA. V was cut by 0 bases and J by 9 bases, with 12 bases left in between. CDR3 length: 14 residues. The CDR3 DNA follows: TGTGCCAGCAGCTTAGCCCCTAGCCCGGCTGAGCAGTTCTTC. Protein: CASSLAPSPAEQFF.

This chain uses TRBV28 with TRBJ1-3; TRBD1 agrees at 8 bases. J gave up 1 base and V 8 bases, and 16 bases lay outside the gene matches. CDR3 size: 18 residues. CDR1 and CDR2 from the germline V gene are MDHEN and SYDVKM. The DNA for the CDR3 is TGTGCCAGCTGGAGCCCCAGACAGGGGAAGGGTTCTGGAAACACCATATATTTT. As protein: CASWSPRQGKGSGNTIYF.

J is TRBJ2-1 and V is TRBV16, with TRBD2 matching 8 bases. The CDR3 runs to 16 residues. Germline CDR1 is KGHSY and CDR2 is FQNENV. Losses at the gene ends were 4 bases for V and 6 bases for J; bases not matched to a gene: 11. As DNA, the CDR3 is TGTGCCAGCAGCCTCAGGCCGGGAGGGATATCCAATGAGCAGTTCTTC. Translated: CASSLRPGGISNEQFF.

The rearrangement uses TRBV2 and TRBJ1-2; D unclear. The V gene lost 2 bases and the J gene lost 6 bases, with 13 bases spanning the gap. The length of the CDR3 is 14 residues. Germline-derived CDR1 and CDR2 are SNHLY and FYNNEI. This CDR3 reads CASSERHITNGYTF. The CDR3 coding sequence is TGTGCCAGCAGTGAACGTCACATAACGAATGGCTACACCTTC.

This rearrangement joins TRBV29-1 to TRBJ2-7, with 7 bases matching TRBD2. Germline values: CDR1 SQVTM, CDR2 ANQGSEA. V was clipped by 1 base and J by 6 bases; unmatched bases: 18. The CDR3 length is 17 residues. CDR3 bases: TGCAGCGTTGAAGGTGTGGGTGGGGGGGTTGTGATTGGCGAGCAGTACTTC. It yields the protein CSVEGVGGGVVIGEQYF.

The V and J genes are TRBV7-9 and TRBJ2-7; 9 bases agree with TRBD1. CDR3 length: 18 amino acids. Trimming removed 5 bases from V and 3 bases from J; junction bases left unmatched: 17. Germline CDR1 reads SEHNR; CDR2 reads FQNEAQ (reference sequence). The CDR3 sequence: CASSLTPGQGTTDYEQYF. The CDR3 nucleotides are TGTGCCAGCAGCCTAACCCCGGGACAGGGTACAACCGACTACGAGCAGTACTTC.

This clone was picked up one time. CDR3 residues: CASSPHAGQGIGKNIQYF. The CDR3 nucleotides read TGTGCCAGCAGCCCCCATGCGGGACAGGGGATCGGCAAAAACATTCAGTACTTC. The chain uses TRBV11-2 and TRBJ2-4, with 10 bases aligning to TRBD1. Germline V CDR1 and CDR2: SGHAT, FQNNGV. Germline trimming cut 5 bases from V and 3 bases from J; bases unmatched to any gene: 13. The CDR3 is 18 amino acids.